This note documents a single T cell receptor beta chain sequence. Time point described: blood at routine non-recurrence follow-up after resection. Whole RNA, isolated from tumor, nontumor lung or frozen PBMC, was sequenced without prior sorting. The source of the sample is a study of spatial heterogeneity in lung cancer. At the level of the study: The donors were 65 to 85 patients with non-small cell lung cancer that was early-stage and untreated.

The V and J ends lost 5 bases and 8 bases respectively, with 12 bases between them. The CDR3 totals 12 residues. CDR1 SGHTA and CDR2 FQGTGA come from the germline V gene. TCRdb re-analysed the 5' RACE reads in MiXCR, keeping a single row per CDR3 protein. Of around 44,000 distinct CDR3 sequences listed, 10% are singletons. The TCR sequence derives from a female donor with early-stage non-small cell lung cancer. This chain uses TRBV7-3 with TRBJ1-1, with D perhaps matching TRBD1 (6 bases). This specimen was PBMCs, taken at follow-up. The CDR3 reads CASSTRTAEAFF. CDR3 sequence (DNA): TGTGCCAGCAGCACCCGGACAGCCGAAGCTTTCTTT.